Each of the 30 T cell receptor beta chains below was sequenced from the same sample in a study of regulatory T cells in long-lasting Graves disease. Investigators prepared the TCR beta libraries by applying iRepertoire HTBI primers and Arm-PCR of CDR3 regions. TCRdb itself ran the multiplex PCR reads through MiXCR, one entry per CDR3 protein. Of fewer than 550,000 distinct CDR3 sequences in the sample, about 16% were seen once. Noted time point: newly diagnosed GD, antithyroid drugs for less than 3 months. PBMC RNA was the source of the TCR library. This sample was shared with a second study, whose subject was T cells in Graves' hyperthyroidism and ophthalmopathy.

The sequenced sample was peripheral blood mononuclear cells (PBMCs), obtained at new diagnosis, from a patient treated with antithyroid drugs. The receptors shown here come from a woman aged 40 to 65 with Graves disease.

This clonotype has just a few counts. The chain couples TRBV20-1 to TRBJ2-1; TRBD1 agrees at 12 bases. Germline CDR1 and CDR2: DFQATT and SNEGSKA (reference sequence). Trimming at V came to 6 bases and at J to 8 bases, leaving 8 bases not matched to a gene. The CDR3 runs to 14 residues. As DNA, the CDR3 is TGCAGTGCAGGGCCGGGACAGGGGGCCGATGAGCAGTTCTTC. Its translation: CSAGPGQGADEQFF.

This clonotype came up many times. This sequence joins TRBV30 and TRBJ1-5; 7 bases are a match to TRBD1. Germline loops: CDR1 GTSNPN, CDR2 SVGIG (reference sequence). The V segment lost 6 bases and the J segment 2 bases; nucleotides outside the gene matches: 1. The CDR3 runs 12 residues. The CDR3 spells CACQGGNQPQHF. Written as DNA, the CDR3 is TGTGCCTGTCAGGGGGGCAATCAGCCCCAGCATTTT.

Comments on this clonotype: A read error is possible here, since a much larger clone lies one base away. The chain has TRBV12-3 or TRBV12-4 and TRBJ2-5; weak D call: TRBD1 (6 bases). V lost 10 bases and J 4 bases, leaving 16 bases between the germline ends. The CDR3 totals 13 residues. The CDR3 DNA follows: TGTGCCAACAGGGACAACAGCTTAGAGACCCAGTACTTC. Protein product: CANRDNSLETQYF.

The chain has TRBV28 and TRBJ2-5, with D hard to call. Germline lookup yields CDR1 MDHEN and CDR2 SYDVKM. The V end lost 3 bases, the J end lost 6 bases, and 8 bases lay between the germline ends. The CDR3 is 12 residues long. The CDR3 coding sequence is TGTGCCAGCAGTTTCCAATCGCAGACCCAGTACTTC. It translates to CASSFQSQTQYF.

The rearrangement joins TRBV7-9 to TRBJ2-7, with 7 bases lining up with TRBD1. V lost 5 bases and J lost 3; bases outside the gene matches: 7. The CDR3 runs 14 residues. The germline V gene has CDR1 SEHNR and CDR2 FQNEAQ (reference sequence). CDR3 loop: CASSTGTASYEQYF. The CDR3, as DNA: TGTGCCAGCAGCACAGGGACAGCGAGCTACGAGCAGTACTTC. Complete variable domain (other parts from reference TRBV7-9 and TRBJ2-7): DTGVSQNPRHKITKRGQNVTFRCDPISEHNRLYWYRQTLGQGPEFLTYFQNEAQLEKSRLLSDRFSAERPKGSFSTLEIQRTEQGDSAMYLCASSTGTASYEQYFGPGTRLTVT.

This clonotype was seen at least ten times. The chain combines TRBV12-3 or TRBV12-4 with TRBJ1-5, with unresolved D. V lost 8 bases, J lost 3 bases, and 8 bases lay in between. This CDR3 contains 12 residues. For the CDR3, the DNA is TGTGCCAGCTCAGTTCCCAATCAGCCCCAGCATTTT. Its translation: CASSVPNQPQHF.

This clonotype was recorded at least ten times. The CDR3 bases are TGCGCCAGCAGCCCGACAGGGACCCAAAACACTGAAGCTTTCTTT. Its translation: CASSPTGTQNTEAFF. The rearrangement links TRBV4-1 to TRBJ1-1; TRBD1 matches at 7 bases. The length of the CDR3 is 15 residues. Germline V gives CDR1 MGHRA, CDR2 YSYEKL. V shed 4 bases and J 2 bases; nucleotides not matched to a gene: 7.

The V gene is TRBV7-2, the J gene TRBJ1-6; the D gene is possibly TRBD1 (5 bases). Trimming pared 1 base from V and 6 bases from J, leaving 10 bases between. Germline CDR1 SGHTA, CDR2 FQGNSA. The CDR3 is 15 amino acids. CDR3 sequence reads: CASSLVLGGNSPLHF. The CDR3 bases are TGTGCCAGCAGCTTAGTTTTGGGGGGTAATTCACCCCTCCACTTT.

At least ten counts were recorded for this clonotype. This chain joins TRBV30 and TRBJ1-5; unclear D gene. Trimming took 0 bases from V and 0 from J, leaving 9 bases between them. This CDR3 spans 15 amino acids. Germline V gene data show CDR1 as GTSNPN and CDR2 as SVGIG (reference sequence). The CDR3 coding sequence is TGTGCCTGGAGTGTCGGATTATATAGCAATCAGCCCCAGCATTTT. It codes for CAWSVGLYSNQPQHF.

This rearrangement joins TRBV28 to TRBJ1-1, with D perhaps TRBD1 (5 bases). CDR1 and CDR2 from the germline V gene are MDHEN and SYDVKM. This CDR3 is built from 16 residues. Trimming shortened V by 1 base and J by 1 base, and 13 bases separated the two germline ends. For the CDR3, the DNA is TGTGCCAGCAGTTTATTACTCGGACATAGGAACACTGAAGCTTTCTTT. It is translated as CASSLLLGHRNTEAFF. The full variable domain, completed using reference TRBV28 and TRBJ1-1, is DVKVTQSSRYLVKRTGEKVFLECVQDMDHENMFWYRQDPGLGLRLIYFSYDVKMKEKGDIPEGYSVSREKKERFSLILESASTNQTSMYLCASSLLLGHRNTEAFFGQGTRLTVV.

The genes are TRBV7-9 and TRBJ2-1, with TRBD1 matching 9 bases. Looked up from germline, CDR1 is SEHNR and CDR2 is FQNEAQ (reference sequence). The CDR3 totals 14 residues. The junction had 7 bases not matched to a gene; V was cut back by 4 bases and J by 9 bases. The CDR3 loop reads CASSSYTGGGEQFF. As DNA, the CDR3 is TGTGCCAGCAGCTCGTATACAGGGGGCGGTGAGCAGTTCTTC.

This clonotype was found many times. The genes are TRBV27 and TRBJ1-1; D not resolved. Trimming took 5 bases from V and 2 from J, leaving 12 bases between them. CDR1 is MNHEY, CDR2 SMNVEV, per germline (reference sequence). The CDR3 extends over 14 amino acids. The CDR3: CASSPLYINTEAFF. CDR3 nucleotides: TGTGCCAGCAGTCCCCTTTACATAAACACTGAAGCTTTCTTT.

Comments on this clonotype: Just one base apart from a much larger clone, this may be a read error. The V and J genes are TRBV10-2 and TRBJ1-6; D is unclear. The length of the CDR3 is 14 residues. Germline V lookup: CDR1 WSHSY, CDR2 SAAADI. The DNA of the CDR3 is TGCGCCAGCAGTGTGAGCTCCTATAATCCACCCCTCCACTTT. It translates to CASSVSSYNPPLHF.

Details on this clonotype: One end of the junction does not line up with germline, which may come from a read error. The chain uses TRBV12-3 or TRBV12-4 and TRBJ2-1, with D tentatively TRBD1 or TRBD2 (5 bases each). There are 15 residues in the CDR3. CDR3 sequence (DNA): TGTGCCAGCATTTTAGCCGGGACGGCTAACAATGAGCAGTTCTTC. It is translated as CASILAGTANNEQFF.

There are many counts of this clonotype. The chain recombines TRBV20-1 with TRBJ2-3; D possibly matches TRBD1 or TRBD2 (5 bases each). Germline assignment: CDR1 DFQATT and CDR2 SNEGSKA (reference sequence). The CDR3 extends over 12 amino acids. V was clipped by 5 bases and J by 8 bases, with 14 bases between them. The CDR3, as DNA: TGCAGTGCTGTCCGAGGGGAGACTACGCAGTATTTT. Its translation is CSAVRGETTQYF.

A few counts support this clonotype. The chain recombines TRBV9 with TRBJ1-2, with D hard to call. V was pared by 4 bases and J by 6 bases, with 19 bases between. CDR3 length equals 15 residues. CDR1 and CDR2 from the germline V gene are SGDLS and YYNGEE. CDR3 DNA sequence: TGTGCCAGCAGCCCCCGTGGGAGAGGAGAACATGGCTACACCTTC. Translating it yields CASSPRGRGEHGYTF.

This chain connects TRBV5-4 to TRBJ2-3; no firm D call. This CDR3 has 17 residues. Looked up from germline, CDR1 is SGHNT and CDR2 is YYREEE (reference sequence). The germline V and J ends were trimmed by 3 bases and 0 bases, with 17 bases remaining between them. The CDR3 here is CASSSDFRPGSTDTQYF. DNA for the CDR3: TGTGCCAGCAGCTCTGACTTTCGCCCTGGGAGCACAGATACGCAGTATTTT.

This chain links TRBV10-1 with TRBJ2-3; D not certain. The V end was cut by 0 bases, the J end by 6 bases, with 4 bases between. The germline CDR1 and CDR2 sequences are WNHNN and SYGVQD (reference sequence). The CDR3 consists of 12 residues. The CDR3 spells CASSESQDTQYF. The CDR3, as DNA: TGCGCCAGCAGTGAGTCCCAGGATACGCAGTATTTT.

The V gene is TRBV7-9, the J gene TRBJ2-1, with D perhaps TRBD1 (6 bases). Germline loops: CDR1 SEHNR, CDR2 FQNEAQ (reference sequence). CDR3 length equals 12 residues. V was pared by 4 bases and J by 10 bases, with 11 bases between. CDR3 coding DNA: TGTGCCAGCAGCTCAAGGGGGACGGAGCAGTTCTTC. Residues: CASSSRGTEQFF. The full variable domain, rest sourced from reference TRBV7-9 and TRBJ2-1, is DTGVSQNPRHKITKRGQNVTFRCDPISEHNRLYWYRQTLGQGPEFLTYFQNEAQLEKSRLLSDRFSAERPKGSFSTLEIQRTEQGDSAMYLCASSSRGTEQFFGPGTRLTVL.

CDR3 in amino acids: CASGLRKDRGDGYTF. The CDR3 DNA follows: TGTGCTAGTGGTTTGAGAAAAGACAGGGGGGATGGCTACACCTTC. The chain employs TRBV12-5 and TRBJ1-2; 9 bases align to TRBD1. The CDR3 has 15 residues. CDR1 is LGHNT, CDR2 FRNRAP, per germline. The ends lost 2 bases at V and 6 bases at J; junction bases unmatched: 7.

This clonotype was counted a single time. The junction and the germline gene differ at one end; a read error may be behind it. CDR3 DNA: TGTGCCAGCAGTACAGGGCCGAACACCGGGGAGCCGTTTTTT. This translates into CASSTGPNTGEPFF. The chain employs TRBV12-3 or TRBV12-4 and TRBJ2-2; tentative D call: TRBD1 (6 bases). The CDR3 totals 14 residues.

The V call is TRBV28, the J call TRBJ1-5; D possibly corresponds to TRBD1 (6 bases). The CDR3 covers 16 residues. CDR1 and CDR2 (germline): MDHEN, SYDVKM. V was trimmed by 6 bases and J by 1 base, leaving 16 bases between them. The DNA for the CDR3 is TGTGCCAGCAGACTAAACAGGGTTGGCAGCAATCAGCCCCAGCATTTT. Translated: CASRLNRVGSNQPQHF.

This clonotype has at least ten counts. The chain combines TRBV7-2 with TRBJ1-5; no clear D. CDR1 and CDR2 from the germline V gene are SGHTA and FQGNSA. Trimming shortened V by 0 bases and J by 0 bases, and 6 bases separated the two germline ends. The CDR3 contains 15 residues. CDR3: CASSLAASSNQPQHF. The CDR3 DNA reads as TGTGCCAGCAGCTTAGCAGCGAGTAGCAATCAGCCCCAGCATTTT.

The sample holds many counts of this clonotype. The chain carries TRBV12-3 or TRBV12-4 and TRBJ2-7; D unresolved. The CDR3 loop spans 14 amino acids. V lost 4 bases to trimming and J lost 0 bases, with 10 bases between them. The chain's CDR3 is CASSSAEVSYEQYF. In nucleotides, the CDR3 is TGTGCCAGCAGTTCTGCTGAGGTCTCCTACGAGCAGTACTTC.

Ten or more counts support this clonotype. This chain connects TRBV28 to TRBJ2-7; D remains unclear. The CDR3 is 12 residues long. Germline CDR1 MDHEN, CDR2 SYDVKM. V lost 5 bases and J lost 7, with 12 bases in between. Written as DNA, the CDR3 is TGTGCCAGCAGTACAGACGGTGGGGAGCAGTACTTC. Its translation is CASSTDGGEQYF.

In this sample, this clonotype turned up many times. The chain combines TRBV6-2 or TRBV6-3 with TRBJ2-1; the match to TRBD2 covers 8 bases. Trimming at V came to 0 bases and at J to 4 bases, leaving 2 bases not matched to a gene. Looked up from germline, CDR1 is MNHEY and CDR2 is SVGEGT. CDR3 size: 15 residues. The CDR3 DNA follows: TGTGCCAGCAGTTACTCAGTAGCGGGGTACAATGAGCAGTTCTTC. Amino acids: CASSYSVAGYNEQFF.

J is TRBJ1-2 and V is TRBV30; D is unresolved. CDR3 length equals 13 residues. V gave up 6 bases and J gave up 7 bases, with 18 bases separating them. Germline-derived CDR1 and CDR2 are GTSNPN and SVGIG (reference sequence). CDR3 DNA: TGTGCCTGTCCCGAACTTCTCCGTCCTGGCTACACCTTC. Translating gives CACPELLRPGYTF.

The V and J genes are TRBV4-1 and TRBJ1-2; maybe TRBD1 (5 bases). With 3 bases removed from V and 8 bases from J, the gap between germline ends came to 16 bases. The CDR3 contains 14 residues. Germline assignment: CDR1 MGHRA and CDR2 YSYEKL. The CDR3 DNA reads TGCGCCAGCAGCCAGGGACCGGGCCGGGCCGGCTACACCTTC. It encodes CASSQGPGRAGYTF.

This clonotype was recorded at least ten times. The gene calls are TRBV2 and TRBJ1-2, with D maybe TRBD1 (6 bases). Germline CDR1 is SNHLY and CDR2 is FYNNEI. V gave up 4 bases and J gave up 7 bases, with 13 bases separating them. The CDR3 contains 13 residues. The CDR3 here is CASSGDQGSGYTF. DNA of the CDR3: TGTGCCAGCAGTGGGGACCAGGGGTCTGGCTACACCTTC.

This clonotype has at least ten counts. The chain uses TRBV10-3 and TRBJ1-5, with 9 bases aligning to TRBD1. The V gene's germline CDR1 is ENHRY and CDR2 SYGVKD. Trimming cost V 3 bases and J 5 bases; bases outside gene matches: 11. The CDR3 totals 17 residues. The CDR3 sequence: CAISDTDRGIGDQPQHF. The CDR3 DNA reads as TGTGCCATCAGTGATACGGACAGGGGTATCGGCGATCAGCCCCAGCATTTT.